A selection of T cell receptor beta chains follows, all from one sample in a study of T cell repertoires in cytomegalovirus infection. Each CDR3 protein gets one entry after TCRdb re-called the reads with MiXCR. The repertoire consists of hundreds of thousands of distinct CDR3 sequences, with more than 30% occurring once and the leading ten covering 17%. Their recognized antigens are unknown. The sequencing used cultured PBMCs, collected from culture after CMV antigen stimulation. The source of these receptors is a human donor in good health (CMV status not recorded). Some clones in this sample may be carry-over from other donors' samples. Both conserved end residues are part of each CDR3. Each record gives: clone size, V gene, D gene, J gene, CDR3 protein, CDR3 DNA. A D gene is named only where the DNA matches it firmly. Only some rows state a clone size, as once, few, many or a class for expanded clones.

NA	TRBV27	NA	TRBJ2-3	CASSGPDTQYF	TGTGCCAGCAGCGGGCCGGATACGCAGTATTTT
few	TRBV19	NA	TRBJ2-1	CASSIIGGPYNEQFF	TGTGCCAGTAGTATAATCGGGGGACCTTACAATGAGCAGTTCTTC
few	TRBV7-3	NA	TRBJ2-2	CASSSRTDNTGELFF	TGTGCCAGCAGCTCAAGGACAGATAACACCGGGGAGCTGTTTTTT
many	TRBV7-2	NA	TRBJ2-5	CASSPGSSRRRTQYF	TGTGCCAGCAGCCCCGGGTCTAGTCGCCGGAGGACCCAGTACTTC
NA	TRBV27	TRBD1	TRBJ1-1	CASSAGTGDGWNTEAFF	TGTGCCAGCAGTGCAGGGACAGGCGATGGCTGGAACACTGAAGCTTTCTTT
NA	TRBV6-2/TRBV6-3	TRBD1	TRBJ1-2	CASSLPGQISYGYTF	TGTGCCAGCAGTCTACCGGGACAGATCTCTTATGGCTACACCTTC
few	TRBV12-3/TRBV12-4	NA	TRBJ1-1	CASSQYTVGTEAFF	TGTGCCAGCAGTCAATACACCGTGGGCACTGAAGCTTTCTTT
NA	TRBV10-2	NA	TRBJ1-1	CASSELGMGPEAFF	TGCGCCAGCAGTGAGTTGGGGATGGGACCTGAAGCTTTCTTT
few	TRBV28	NA	TRBJ2-3	CASSLAGSRLTDTQYF	TGTGCCAGCAGTTTGGCCGGGTCTCGGTTAACAGATACGCAGTATTTT
few	TRBV4-3	NA	TRBJ2-3	CASSQEGLLARADTQYF	TGCGCCAGCAGCCAAGAAGGGCTGCTAGCGAGGGCAGATACGCAGTATTTT
many	TRBV7-2	TRBD2	TRBJ2-1	CASSPKTSGRYNEQFF	TGTGCCAGCAGCCCCAAGACTAGCGGGAGATACAATGAGCAGTTCTTC
NA	TRBV11-3	NA	TRBJ1-2	CASSLEAGNYGYTF	TGTGCCAGCAGCTTAGAGGCAGGGAACTATGGCTACACCTTC